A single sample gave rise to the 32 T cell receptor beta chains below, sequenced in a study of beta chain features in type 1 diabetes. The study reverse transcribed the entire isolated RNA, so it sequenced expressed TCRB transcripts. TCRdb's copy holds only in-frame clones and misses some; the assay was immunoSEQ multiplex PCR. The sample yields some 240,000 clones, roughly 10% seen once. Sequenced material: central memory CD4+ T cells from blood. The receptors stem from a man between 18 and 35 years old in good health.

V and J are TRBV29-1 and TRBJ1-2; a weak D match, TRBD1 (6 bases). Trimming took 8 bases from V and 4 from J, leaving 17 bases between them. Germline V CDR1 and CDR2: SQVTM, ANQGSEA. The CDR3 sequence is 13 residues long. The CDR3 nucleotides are TGCAGCTCCTGGTCGGGGGCAGGCTATGGCTACACCTTC. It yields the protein CSSWSGAGYGYTF.

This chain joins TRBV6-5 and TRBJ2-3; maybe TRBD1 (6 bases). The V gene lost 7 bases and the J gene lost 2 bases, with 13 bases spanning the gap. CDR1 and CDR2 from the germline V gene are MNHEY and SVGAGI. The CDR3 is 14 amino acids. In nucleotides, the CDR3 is TGTGCCAGCAAAGGGGGAAGGGACACAGATACGCAGTATTTT. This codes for CASKGGRDTDTQYF.

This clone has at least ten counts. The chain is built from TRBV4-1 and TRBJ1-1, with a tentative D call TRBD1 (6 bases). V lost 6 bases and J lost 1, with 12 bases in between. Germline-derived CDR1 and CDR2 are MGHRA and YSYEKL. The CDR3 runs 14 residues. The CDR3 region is CASRGQLKNTEAFF. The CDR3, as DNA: TGCGCCAGCAGAGGACAGCTGAAGAACACTGAAGCTTTCTTT.

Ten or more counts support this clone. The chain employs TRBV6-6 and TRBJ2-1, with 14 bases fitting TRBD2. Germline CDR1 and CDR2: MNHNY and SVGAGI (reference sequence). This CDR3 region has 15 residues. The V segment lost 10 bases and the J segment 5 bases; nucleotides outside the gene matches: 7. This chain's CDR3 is CAIRRGLAGDNEQFF. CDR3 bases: TGTGCCATCAGGAGGGGACTAGCGGGAGACAATGAGCAGTTCTTC.

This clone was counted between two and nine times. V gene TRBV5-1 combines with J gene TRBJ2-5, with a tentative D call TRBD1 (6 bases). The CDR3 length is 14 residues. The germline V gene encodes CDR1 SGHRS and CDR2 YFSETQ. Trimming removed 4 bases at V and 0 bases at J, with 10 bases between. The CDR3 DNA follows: TGCGCCAGCAGCCAGCAGGGGTACCAAGAGACCCAGTACTTC. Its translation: CASSQQGYQETQYF. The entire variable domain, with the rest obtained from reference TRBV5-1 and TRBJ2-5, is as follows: KAGVTQTPRYLIKTRGQQVTLSCSPISGHRSVSWYQQTPGQGLQFLFEYFSETQRNKGNFPGRFSGRQFSNSRSEMNVSTLELGDSALYLCASSQQGYQETQYFGPGTRLLVL.

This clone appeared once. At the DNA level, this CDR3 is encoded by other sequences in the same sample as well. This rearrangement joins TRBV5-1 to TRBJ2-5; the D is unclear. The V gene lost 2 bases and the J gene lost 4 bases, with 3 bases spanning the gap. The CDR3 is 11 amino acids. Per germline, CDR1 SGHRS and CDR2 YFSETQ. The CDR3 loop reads CASSFRETQYF. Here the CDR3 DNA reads TGCGCCAGCAGCTTTAGAGAGACCCAGTACTTC.

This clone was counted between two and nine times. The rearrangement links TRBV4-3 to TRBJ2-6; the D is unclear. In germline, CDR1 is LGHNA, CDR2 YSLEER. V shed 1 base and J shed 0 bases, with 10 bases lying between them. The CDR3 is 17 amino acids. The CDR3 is CASSQGLRSSGANVLTF. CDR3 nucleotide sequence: TGCGCCAGCAGCCAAGGTTTGCGCTCCTCTGGGGCCAACGTCCTGACTTTC.

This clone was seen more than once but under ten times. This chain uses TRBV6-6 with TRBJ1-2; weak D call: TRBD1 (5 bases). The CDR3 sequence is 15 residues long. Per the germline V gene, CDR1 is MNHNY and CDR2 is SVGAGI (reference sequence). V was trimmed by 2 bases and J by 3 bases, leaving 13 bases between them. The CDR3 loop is CASSYKPGLYYGYTF. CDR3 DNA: TGTGCCAGCAGTTACAAGCCAGGGTTATACTATGGCTACACCTTC.

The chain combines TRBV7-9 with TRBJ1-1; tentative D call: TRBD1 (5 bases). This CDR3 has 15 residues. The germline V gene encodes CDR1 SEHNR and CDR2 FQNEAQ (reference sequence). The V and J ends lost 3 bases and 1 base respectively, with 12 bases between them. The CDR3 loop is CASSFGGRRNTEAFF. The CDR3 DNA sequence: TGTGCCAGCAGCTTCGGGGGACGGAGGAACACTGAAGCTTTCTTT. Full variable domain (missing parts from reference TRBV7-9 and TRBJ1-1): DTGVSQNPRHKITKRGQNVTFRCDPISEHNRLYWYRQTLGQGPEFLTYFQNEAQLEKSRLLSDRFSAERPKGSFSTLEIQRTEQGDSAMYLCASSFGGRRNTEAFFGQGTRLTVV.

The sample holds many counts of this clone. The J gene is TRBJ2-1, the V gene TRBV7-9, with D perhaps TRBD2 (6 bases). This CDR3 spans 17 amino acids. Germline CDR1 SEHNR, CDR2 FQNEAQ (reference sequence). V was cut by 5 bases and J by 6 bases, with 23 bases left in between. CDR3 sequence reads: CASSATEGLTSSNEQFF. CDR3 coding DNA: TGTGCCAGCAGCGCCACGGAGGGCCTTACGTCCAGCAATGAGCAGTTCTTC.

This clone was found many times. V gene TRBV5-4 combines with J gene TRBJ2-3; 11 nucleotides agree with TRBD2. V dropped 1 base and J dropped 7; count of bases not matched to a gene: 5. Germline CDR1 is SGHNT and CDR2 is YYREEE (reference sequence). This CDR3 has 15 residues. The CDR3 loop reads CASSLLGLAANTQYF. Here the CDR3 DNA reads TGTGCCAGCAGCTTGTTGGGACTAGCGGCAAATACGCAGTATTTT.

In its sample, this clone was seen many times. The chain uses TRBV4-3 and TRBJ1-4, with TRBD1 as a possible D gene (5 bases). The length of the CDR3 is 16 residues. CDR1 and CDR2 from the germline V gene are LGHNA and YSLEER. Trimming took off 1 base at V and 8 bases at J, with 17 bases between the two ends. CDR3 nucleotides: TGCGCCAGCAGCCAAGGGGCGCGGACAAGGGACGAAAAACTGTTTTTT. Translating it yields CASSQGARTRDEKLFF.

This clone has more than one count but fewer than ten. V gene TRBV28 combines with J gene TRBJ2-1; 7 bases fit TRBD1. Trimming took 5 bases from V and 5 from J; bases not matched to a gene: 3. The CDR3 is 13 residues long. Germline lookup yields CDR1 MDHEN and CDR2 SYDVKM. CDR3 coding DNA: TGTGCCAGCAGTCCGGGACAGCACAATGAGCAGTTCTTC. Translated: CASSPGQHNEQFF.

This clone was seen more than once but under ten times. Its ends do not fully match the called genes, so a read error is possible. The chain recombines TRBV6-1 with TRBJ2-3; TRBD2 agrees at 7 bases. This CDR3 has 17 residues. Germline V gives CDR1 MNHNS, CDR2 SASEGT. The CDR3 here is CAISESRRAGGTDTQYF. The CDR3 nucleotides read TGTGCCATCAGTGAGTCGCGGAGGGCGGGGGGCACAGATACGCAGTATTTT.

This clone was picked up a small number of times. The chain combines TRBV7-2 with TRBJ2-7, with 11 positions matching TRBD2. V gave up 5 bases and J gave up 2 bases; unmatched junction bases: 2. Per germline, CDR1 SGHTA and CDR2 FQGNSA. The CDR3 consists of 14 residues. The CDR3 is CASSLLAGAYEQYF. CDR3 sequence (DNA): TGTGCCAGCAGCCTACTAGCGGGGGCCTACGAGCAGTACTTC.

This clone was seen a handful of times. CDR3 sequence: CASSSAGDRETQYF. CDR3 bases: TGTGCCAGCAGCTCAGCAGGGGATAGAGAGACCCAGTACTTC. The V call is TRBV5-4, the J call TRBJ2-5, with a tentative D call TRBD1 (6 bases). Germline CDR1 reads SGHNT; CDR2 reads YYREEE (reference sequence). V lost 3 bases, J lost 4 bases, and 13 bases lay in between. The CDR3 is made up of 14 amino acids.

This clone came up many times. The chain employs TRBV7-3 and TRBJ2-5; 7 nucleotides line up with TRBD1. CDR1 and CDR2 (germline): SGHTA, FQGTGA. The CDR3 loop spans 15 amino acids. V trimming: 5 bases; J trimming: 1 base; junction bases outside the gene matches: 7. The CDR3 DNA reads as TGTGCCAGCAGCCCCGGGACAGACTTCCAAGAGACCCAGTACTTC. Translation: CASSPGTDFQETQYF. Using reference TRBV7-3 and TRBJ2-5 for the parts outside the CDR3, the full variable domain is GAGVSQTPSNKVTEKGKYVELRCDPISGHTALYWYRQSLGQGPEFLIYFQGTGAADDSGLPNDRFFAVRPEGSVSTLKIQRTERGDSAVYLCASSPGTDFQETQYFGPGTRLLVL.

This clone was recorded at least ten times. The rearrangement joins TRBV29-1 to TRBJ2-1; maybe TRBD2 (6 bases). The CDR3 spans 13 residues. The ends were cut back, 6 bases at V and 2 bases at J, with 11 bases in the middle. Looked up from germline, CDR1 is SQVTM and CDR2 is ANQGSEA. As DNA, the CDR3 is TGCAGCGTCCGGAGGGGTGCCTACAATGAGCAGTTCTTC. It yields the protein CSVRRGAYNEQFF.

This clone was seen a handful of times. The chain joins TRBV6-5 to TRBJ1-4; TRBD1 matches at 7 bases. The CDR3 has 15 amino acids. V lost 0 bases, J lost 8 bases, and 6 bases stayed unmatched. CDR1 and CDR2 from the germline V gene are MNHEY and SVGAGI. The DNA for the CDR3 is TGTGCCAGCAGTTACTCGTCACAGGGGCGAGAAAAACTGTTTTTT. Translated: CASSYSSQGREKLFF.

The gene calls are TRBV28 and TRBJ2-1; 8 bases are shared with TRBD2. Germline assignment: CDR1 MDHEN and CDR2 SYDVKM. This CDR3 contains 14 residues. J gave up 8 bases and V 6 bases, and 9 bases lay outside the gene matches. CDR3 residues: CASSGLAGKYEQFF. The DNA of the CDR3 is TGTGCCAGCAGCGGACTAGCAGGAAAGTATGAGCAGTTCTTC.

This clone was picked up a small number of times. The CDR3 bases are TGTGCCAGCAGCCAAGATCCCTGGCGGCAGGATACGCAGTATTTT. It encodes CASSQDPWRQDTQYF. This sequence joins TRBV14 and TRBJ2-3; D remains unclear. The germline V gene encodes CDR1 SGHDN and CDR2 FVKESK. CDR3 length equals 15 residues. Deletions cut 0 bases from V and 6 bases from J, with 13 bases between. Filled out from reference TRBV14 and TRBJ2-3, the complete variable domain reads EAGVTQFPSHSVIEKGQTVTLRCDPISGHDNLYWYRRVMGKEIKFLLHFVKESKQDESGMPNNRFLAERTGGTYSTLKVQPAELEDSGVYFCASSQDPWRQDTQYFGPGTRLTVL.

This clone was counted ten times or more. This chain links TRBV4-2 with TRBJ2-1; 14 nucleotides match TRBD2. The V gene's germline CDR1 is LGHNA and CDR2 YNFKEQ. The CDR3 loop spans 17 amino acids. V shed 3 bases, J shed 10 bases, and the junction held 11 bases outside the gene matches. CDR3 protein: CASSQIQGTSGRGEQFF. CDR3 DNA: TGTGCCAGCAGCCAGATCCAAGGGACTAGCGGGAGAGGGGAGCAGTTCTTC.

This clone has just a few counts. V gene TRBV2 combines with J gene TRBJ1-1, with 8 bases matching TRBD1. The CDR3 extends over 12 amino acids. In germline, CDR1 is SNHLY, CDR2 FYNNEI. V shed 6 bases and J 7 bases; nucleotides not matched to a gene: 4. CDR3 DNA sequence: TGTGCCAGCAGCGGACAGGGATTTGAAGCTTTCTTT. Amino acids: CASSGQGFEAFF. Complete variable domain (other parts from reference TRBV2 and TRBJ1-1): EPEVTQTPSHQVTQMGQEVILRCVPISNHLYFYWYRQILGQKVEFLVSFYNNEISEKSEIFDDQFSVERPDGSNFTLKIRSTKLEDSAMYFCASSGQGFEAFFGQGTRLTVV.

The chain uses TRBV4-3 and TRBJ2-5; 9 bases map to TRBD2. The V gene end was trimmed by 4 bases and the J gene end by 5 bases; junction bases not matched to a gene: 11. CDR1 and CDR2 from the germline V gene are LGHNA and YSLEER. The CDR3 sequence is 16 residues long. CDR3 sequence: CASSLLAGAGGETQYF. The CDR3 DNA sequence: TGCGCCAGCAGCCTATTAGCGGGAGCCGGAGGGGAGACCCAGTACTTC.

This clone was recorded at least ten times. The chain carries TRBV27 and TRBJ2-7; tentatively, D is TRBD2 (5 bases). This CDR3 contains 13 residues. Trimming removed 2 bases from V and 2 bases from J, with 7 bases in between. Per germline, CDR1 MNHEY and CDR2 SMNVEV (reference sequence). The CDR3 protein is CASSLVGTYEQYF. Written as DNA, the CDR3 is TGTGCCAGCAGTTTAGTCGGGACCTACGAGCAGTACTTC.

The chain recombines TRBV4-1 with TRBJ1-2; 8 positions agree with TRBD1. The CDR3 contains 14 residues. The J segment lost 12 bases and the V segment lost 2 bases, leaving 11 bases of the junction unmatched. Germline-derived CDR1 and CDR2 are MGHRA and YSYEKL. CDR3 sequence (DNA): TGCGCCAGCAGCCAACCGTTCCTTGGACAGGGAAACACCTTC. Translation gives CASSQPFLGQGNTF.

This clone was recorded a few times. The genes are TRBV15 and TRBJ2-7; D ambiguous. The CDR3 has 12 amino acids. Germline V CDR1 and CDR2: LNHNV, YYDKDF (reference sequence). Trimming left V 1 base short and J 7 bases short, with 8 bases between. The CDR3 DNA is TGTGCCACCAGCAGAGTATACAGTGAGCAGTACTTC. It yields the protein CATSRVYSEQYF.

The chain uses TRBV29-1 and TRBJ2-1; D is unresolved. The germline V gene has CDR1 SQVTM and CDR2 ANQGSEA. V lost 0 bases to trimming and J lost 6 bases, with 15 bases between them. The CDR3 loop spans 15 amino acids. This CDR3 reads CSVEDDARAVNEQFF. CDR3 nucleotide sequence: TGCAGCGTTGAAGATGACGCTAGGGCCGTCAATGAGCAGTTCTTC.

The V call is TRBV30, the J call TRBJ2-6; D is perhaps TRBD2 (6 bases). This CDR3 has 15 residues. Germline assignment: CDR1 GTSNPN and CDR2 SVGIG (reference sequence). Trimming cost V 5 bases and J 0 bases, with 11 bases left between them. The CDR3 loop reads CAWCGKASGANVLTF. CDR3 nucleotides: TGTGCCTGGTGCGGGAAGGCCTCTGGGGCCAACGTCCTGACTTTC.

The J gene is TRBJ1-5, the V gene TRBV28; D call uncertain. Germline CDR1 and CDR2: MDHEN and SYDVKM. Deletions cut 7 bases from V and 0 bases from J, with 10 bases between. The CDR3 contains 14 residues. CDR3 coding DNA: TGTGCCAGCATCTCGGGGATTAGCAATCAGCCCCAGCATTTT. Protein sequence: CASISGISNQPQHF.

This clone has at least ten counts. The CDR3 DNA sequence: TGCAGCGTTGTTGGGCAGACCTACGAGCAGTACTTC. Protein product: CSVVGQTYEQYF. The V and J genes are TRBV29-1 and TRBJ2-7; D is unresolved. Germline V gene lookup returns CDR1 SQVTM and CDR2 ANQGSEA. This CDR3 comprises 12 residues. Trimming stripped 4 bases from V and 2 bases from J, with 9 bases between.

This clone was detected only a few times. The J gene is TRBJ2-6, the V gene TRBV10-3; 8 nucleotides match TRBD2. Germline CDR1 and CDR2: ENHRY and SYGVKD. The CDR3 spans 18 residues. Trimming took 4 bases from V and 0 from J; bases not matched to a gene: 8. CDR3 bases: TGTGCCATCAGTGCGCTCGGACTAGCCTCCTCTGGGGCCAACGTCCTGACTTTC. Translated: CAISALGLASSGANVLTF.